This paragraph covers one T cell receptor (beta chain) sequence. The data originate from a study of shared T cell receptors in the human thymus. Measured with immunoSEQ multiplex PCR; TCRdb has only the in-frame clones, and not every one. This table holds 640,000 or so clones, approximately 89% found once. Germline assignment: CDR1 SGHDN and CDR2 FVKESK. The V gene lost 0 bases and the J gene lost 2 bases, with 10 bases spanning the gap. The CDR3 runs 15 residues. The sample also formed part of further work on human thymus T cells. That work contributes: Corrective heart surgery yielded resections, and these provided the thymus tissue. It looked as if thymic and blood repertoires used V and J genes in a biased way.

The TCR sequence derives from a boy younger than two with a congenital heart defect. What was sequenced was thymocytes. The J gene is TRBJ1-1, the V gene TRBV14; D is possibly TRBD1 (5 bases). CDR3: CASSQDGRGNTEAFF. CDR3 DNA sequence: TGTGCCAGCAGCCAAGACGGTAGGGGAAACACTGAAGCTTTCTTT.